This T cell receptor beta chain was profiled in a study of blood T cells in healthy people across ages. A J-beta primer mix and a sample-barcoded 5' primer were used in a second PCR of roughly 7 to 12 cycles. Carrying 12 random nucleotides, a template-switch adaptor labeled each individual cDNA molecule. TCRdb re-derived calls from the 5' RACE reads in MiXCR, one entry per CDR3 protein. This sample has about 800,000 distinct CDR3 sequences, with roughly 64% found just once. This clonotype has at least ten counts. Its antigen is not known. The CDR3 is 11 amino acids. CDR1 is SNHLY, CDR2 FYNNEI, per germline. Trimming removed 5 bases at V and 5 bases at J, with 6 bases between. Study-level findings and limits: Unknown donor CMV status possibly confounded expanded clonotype changes.

This rearrangement joins TRBV2 to TRBJ2-5; D is ambiguous. Sequenced material: blood. This receptor was identified in a man aged 25-45 years in good health. CDR3 sequence (DNA): TGTGCCAGCAGTTGGTGGGAGACCCAGTACTTC. Residues: CASSWWETQYF.